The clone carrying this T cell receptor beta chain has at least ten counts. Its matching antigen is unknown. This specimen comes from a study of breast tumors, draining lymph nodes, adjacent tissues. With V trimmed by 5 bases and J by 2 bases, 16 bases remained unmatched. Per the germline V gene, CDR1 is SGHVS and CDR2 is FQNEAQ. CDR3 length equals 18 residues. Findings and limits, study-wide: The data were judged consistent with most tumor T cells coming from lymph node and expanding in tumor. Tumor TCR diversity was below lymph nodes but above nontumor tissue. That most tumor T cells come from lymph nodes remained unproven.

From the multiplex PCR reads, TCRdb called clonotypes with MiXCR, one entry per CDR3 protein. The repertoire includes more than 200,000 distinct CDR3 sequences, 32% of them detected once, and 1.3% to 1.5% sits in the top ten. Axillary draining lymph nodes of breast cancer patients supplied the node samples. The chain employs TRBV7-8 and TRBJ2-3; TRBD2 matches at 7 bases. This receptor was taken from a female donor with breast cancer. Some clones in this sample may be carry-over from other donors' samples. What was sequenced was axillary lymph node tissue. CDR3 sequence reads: CASSRSRAAGKVTDTQYF. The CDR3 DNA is TGTGCCAGCAGCCGAAGCCGGGCAGCGGGAAAGGTCACAGATACGCAGTATTTT.